Reported below is one TCR beta chain. Generated by immunoSEQ multiplex PCR, the TCRdb table keeps only in-frame clones and is missing some. Of approximately 130,000 clones listed, around nine tenths were seen once; the top ten hold under 2%. This entry comes from a study of T cell responses to AZD1222 COVID-19 vaccine. Trimming stripped 6 bases from V and 1 base from J, with 18 bases between. Germline assignment: CDR1 PRHDT and CDR2 FYEKMQ (reference sequence). The CDR3 consists of 16 residues. The receptor was isolated from an adult in good health. The sequencing here drew on peripheral blood, taken on day 0 of AZD1222 vaccination. This rearrangement joins TRBV13 to TRBJ1-1; tentative D call: TRBD1 (6 bases). The CDR3 protein is CASRIIPGHQNTEAFF. The CDR3 coding sequence is TGTGCCAGCAGAATTATTCCGGGACACCAGAACACTGAAGCTTTCTTT. Using reference TRBV13 and TRBJ1-1 for the parts outside the CDR3, the full variable domain is AAGVIQSPRHLIKEKRETATLKCYPIPRHDTVYWYQQGPGQDPQFLISFYEKMQSDKGSIPDRFSAQQFSDYHSELNMSSLELGDSALYFCASRIIPGHQNTEAFFGQGTRLTVV.